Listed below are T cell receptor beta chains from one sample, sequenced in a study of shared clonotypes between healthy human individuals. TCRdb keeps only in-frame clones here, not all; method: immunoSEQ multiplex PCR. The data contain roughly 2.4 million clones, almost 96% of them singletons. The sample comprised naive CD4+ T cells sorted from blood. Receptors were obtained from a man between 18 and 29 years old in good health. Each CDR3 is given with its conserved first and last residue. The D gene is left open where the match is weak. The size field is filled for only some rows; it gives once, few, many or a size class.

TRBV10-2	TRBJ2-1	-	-	CASSSMGWGRNEQFF	TGCGCCAGCAGTAGCATGGGATGGGGGAGGAATGAGCAGTTCTTC
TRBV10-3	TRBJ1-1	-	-	CAISEAQVWAFF	TGTGCCATCAGTGAAGCACAGGTCTGGGCTTTCTTT
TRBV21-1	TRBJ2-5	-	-	CAWEYQETQYF	TGTGCCTGGGAGTACCAAGAGACCCAGTACTTC
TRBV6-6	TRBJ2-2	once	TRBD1	CASSLGQGFTGELFF	TGTGCCAGCAGTCTTGGACAGGGATTCACCGGGGAGCTGTTTTTT
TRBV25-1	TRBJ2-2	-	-	CASSESRELFF	TGTGCCAGCAGTGAATCAAGGGAGCTGTTTTTT
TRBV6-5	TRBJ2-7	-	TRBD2	CASSYSASGGSYEQYF	TGTGCCAGCAGTTACTCGGCTAGCGGGGGATCCTACGAGCAGTACTTC
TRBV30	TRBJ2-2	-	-	CAWSTYATVGELFF	TGTGCCTGGAGCACGTACGCTACAGTCGGGGAGCTGTTTTTT
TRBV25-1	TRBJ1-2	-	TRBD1	CASSDLGQGYGYTF	TGTGCCAGCAGTGACCTGGGACAGGGCTATGGCTACACCTTC
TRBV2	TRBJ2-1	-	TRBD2	CASSGEGVGQFF	TGTGCCAGCAGTGGGGAGGGAGTGGGGCAGTTCTTC
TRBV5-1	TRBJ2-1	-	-	CASSGGQGGYNEQFF	TGCGCCAGCAGCGGAGGACAGGGAGGGTACAATGAGCAGTTCTTC
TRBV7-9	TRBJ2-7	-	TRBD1	CASSSSGTASLLGVYF	TGTGCCAGCAGCTCTTCCGGGACAGCGTCTCTCTTAGGCGTGTACTTC
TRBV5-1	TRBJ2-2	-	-	CASSPRGFTGELFF	TGCGCCAGCTCTCCGCGTGGGTTCACCGGGGAGCTGTTTTTT
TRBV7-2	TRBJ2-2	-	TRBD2	CASSPTSGSHTGELFF	TGTGCCAGCAGCCCGACTAGCGGGTCACACACCGGGGAGCTGTTTTTT
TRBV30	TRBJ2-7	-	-	CAWSKDGVYEQYF	TGTGCCTGGAGTAAGGACGGAGTCTACGAGCAGTACTTC
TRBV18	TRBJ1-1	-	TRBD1	CASSAGTGDTEAFF	TGTGCCAGCTCAGCCGGGACAGGGGACACTGAAGCTTTCTTT
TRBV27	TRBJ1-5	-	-	CASSPWNIGYSNQPQHF	TGTGCCAGCAGTCCCTGGAATATCGGTTATAGCAATCAGCCCCAGCATTTT
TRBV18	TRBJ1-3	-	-	CASSPMESSGNTIYF	TGTGCCAGCTCACCGATGGAAAGCTCTGGAAACACCATATATTTT
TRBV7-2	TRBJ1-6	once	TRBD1	CASSRRDRGSSYNSPLHF	TGTGCCAGCAGCCGCCGGGACAGGGGGAGCTCCTATAATTCACCCCTCCACTTT
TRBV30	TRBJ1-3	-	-	CAWGGASGNTIYF	TGTGCCTGGGGGGGGGCGTCCGGAAACACCATATATTTT
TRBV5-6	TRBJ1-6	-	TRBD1	CASSWDRGLSPLHF	TGTGCCAGCAGCTGGGACAGGGGACTTTCACCCCTCCACTTT
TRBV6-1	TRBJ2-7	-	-	CASTQWDRSYEQYF	TGTGCCAGCACCCAATGGGACCGATCCTACGAGCAGTACTTC
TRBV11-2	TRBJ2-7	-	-	CASSPFSASVTYEQYF	TGTGCCAGCAGCCCGTTTTCGGCTAGCGTAACCTACGAGCAGTACTTC
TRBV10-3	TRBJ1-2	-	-	CAISAINYGYTF	TGTGCCATCAGTGCTATCAACTATGGCTACACCTTC
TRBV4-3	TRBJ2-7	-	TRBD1	CASSHKWAADRGSNEQYF	TGCGCCAGCAGCCACAAGTGGGCAGCGGACAGGGGAAGTAACGAGCAGTACTTC
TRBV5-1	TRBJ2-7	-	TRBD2	CASSLEGLAYEQYF	TGCGCCAGCAGCTTGGAGGGACTAGCGTACGAGCAGTACTTC
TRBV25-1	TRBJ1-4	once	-	CASSDPGLNEKLLF	TGTGCCAGCAGTGACCCGGGTTTAAACGAAAAACTGCTTTTT
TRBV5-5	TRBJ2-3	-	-	CASSLGLLNPDTQYF	TGTGCCAGCAGCTTGGGACTACTAAACCCAGATACGCAGTATTTT
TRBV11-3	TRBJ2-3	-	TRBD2	CASSLGLAGGRRTDTQYF	TGTGCCAGCAGCCTCGGACTAGCGGGGGGGCGGCGCACAGATACGCAGTATTTT
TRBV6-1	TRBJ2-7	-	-	CASIQGAATYEQYF	TGTGCCAGCATTCAAGGGGCGGCTACCTACGAGCAGTACTTC